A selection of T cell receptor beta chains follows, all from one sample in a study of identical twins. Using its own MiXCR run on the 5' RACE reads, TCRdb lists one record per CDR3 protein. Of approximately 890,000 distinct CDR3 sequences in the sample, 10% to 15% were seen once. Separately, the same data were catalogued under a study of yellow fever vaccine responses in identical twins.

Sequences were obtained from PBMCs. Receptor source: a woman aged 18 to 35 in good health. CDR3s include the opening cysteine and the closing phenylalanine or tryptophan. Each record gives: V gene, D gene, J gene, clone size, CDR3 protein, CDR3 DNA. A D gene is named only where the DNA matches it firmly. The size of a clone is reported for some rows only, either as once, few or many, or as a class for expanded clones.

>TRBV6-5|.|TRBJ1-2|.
CASSYSRRGYGYTF
TGTGCCAGCAGTTACTCGAGACGGGGCTATGGCTACACCTTC
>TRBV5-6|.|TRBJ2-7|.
CASSYRDAYEQYF
TGTGCCAGCAGCTACCGGGACGCCTACGAGCAGTACTTC
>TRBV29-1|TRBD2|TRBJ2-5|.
CSVEDPRLAGGKETQYF
TGCAGCGTTGAAGACCCTAGACTAGCGGGGGGGAAAGAGACCCAGTACTTC
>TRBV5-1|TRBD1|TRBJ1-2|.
CASSLLPQQGADYGYTF
TGCGCCAGCAGCTTGCTACCCCAGCAGGGGGCTGACTATGGCTACACCTTC
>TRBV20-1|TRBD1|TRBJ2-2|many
CSAGGQFTGELFF
TGCAGTGCTGGGGGACAGTTCACCGGGGAGCTGTTTTTT
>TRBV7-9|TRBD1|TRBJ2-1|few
CASSSTRDRGLLNEQFF
TGTGCCAGCAGCTCAACCCGGGACAGGGGGCTATTGAATGAGCAGTTCTTC
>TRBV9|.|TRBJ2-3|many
CASSVGSTDTQYF
TGTGCCAGCAGTGTCGGCAGCACAGATACGCAGTATTTT
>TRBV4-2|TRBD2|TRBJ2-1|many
CASSQEGTIYNEQFF
TGTGCCAGCAGCCAAGAGGGGACTATCTACAATGAGCAGTTCTTC
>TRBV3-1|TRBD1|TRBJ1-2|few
CASSLGQVDFNTF
TGTGCCAGCAGCCTGGGACAGGTAGATTTTAACACCTTC
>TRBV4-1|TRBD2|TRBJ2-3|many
CASSQKAGGLTTDTQYF
TGCGCCAGCAGCCAAAAAGCGGGAGGATTGACCACAGATACGCAGTATTTT
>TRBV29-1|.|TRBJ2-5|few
CSVLATWSWETQYF
TGCAGCGTTTTAGCAACGTGGTCCTGGGAGACCCAGTACTTC
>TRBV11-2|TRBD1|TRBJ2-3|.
CASSPRQGPGEAGTDTQYF
TGTGCCAGCAGCCCGAGACAGGGGCCGGGTGAAGCTGGCACAGATACGCAGTATTTT
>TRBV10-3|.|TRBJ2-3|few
CAISANRNTDTQYF
TGTGCCATCAGTGCGAACAGGAACACAGATACGCAGTATTTT
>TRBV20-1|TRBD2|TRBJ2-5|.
CSARTGGREETQYF
TGCAGTGCTAGAACGGGGGGGAGGGAAGAGACCCAGTACTTC
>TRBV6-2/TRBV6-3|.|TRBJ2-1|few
CASSYRRWGLALRLYNEQFF
TGTGCCAGCAGTTACAGGAGGTGGGGGCTAGCTCTTCGACTCTACAATGAGCAGTTCTTC
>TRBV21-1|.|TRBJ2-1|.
CASSKGGSGRAEDKEQFF
TGTGCCAGCAGCAAAGGGGGTAGCGGGAGGGCCGAGGATAAAGAGCAGTTCTTC
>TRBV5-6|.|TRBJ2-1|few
CASSAARRGKYNEQFF
TGTGCCAGCAGCGCGGCTAGAAGAGGAAAATACAATGAGCAGTTCTTC
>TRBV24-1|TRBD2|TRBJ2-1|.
CATSDPGLAGEDYNEQFF
TGTGCCACCAGTGATCCCGGACTAGCGGGAGAAGACTACAATGAGCAGTTCTTC
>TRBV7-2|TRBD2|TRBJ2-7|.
CASSLGSSGIYEQYF
TGTGCCAGCAGCTTAGGTAGTAGCGGGATATACGAGCAGTACTTC
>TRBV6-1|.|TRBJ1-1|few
CASIRTPMGTEAFF
TGTGCCAGCATCCGGACCCCTATGGGGACTGAAGCTTTCTTT
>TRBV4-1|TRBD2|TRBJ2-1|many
CASSQTSGGVFGEQFF
TGCGCCAGCAGCCAGACTAGCGGGGGGGTTTTTGGTGAGCAGTTCTTC
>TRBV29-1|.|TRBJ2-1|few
CSVGAGNEQFF
TGCAGCGTTGGGGCAGGGAATGAGCAGTTCTTC
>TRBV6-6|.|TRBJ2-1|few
CASSYTRNEQFF
TGTGCCAGCAGTTACACAAGGAATGAGCAGTTCTTC
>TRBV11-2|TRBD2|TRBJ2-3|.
CASNLERDSQYF
TGTGCCAGCAATCTTGAGCGGGACTCGCAGTATTTT
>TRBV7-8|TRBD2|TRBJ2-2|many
CASSFGSAGAPGELFF
TGTGCCAGCAGCTTTGGATCTGCGGGAGCCCCCGGGGAGCTGTTTTTT
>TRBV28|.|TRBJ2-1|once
CASSRAGRPPNEQFF
TGTGCCAGCAGCCGGGCGGGGAGGCCGCCCAATGAGCAGTTCTTC
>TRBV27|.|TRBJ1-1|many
CASSRAGAEAFF
TGTGCCAGCAGTAGGGCAGGGGCTGAAGCTTTCTTT
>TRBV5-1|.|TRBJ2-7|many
CASSEVQGSKQYF
TGCGCCAGCAGCGAAGTACAGGGATCCAAGCAGTACTTC
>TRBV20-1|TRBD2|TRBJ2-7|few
CCARDPHREGRYEQYF
TGCTGTGCTAGAGATCCCCACCGGGAGGGCCGCTACGAGCAGTACTTC
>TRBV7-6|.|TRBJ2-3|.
CASSLTQGTDTQYF
TGTGCCAGCAGCCTAACACAGGGAACAGATACGCAGTATTTT
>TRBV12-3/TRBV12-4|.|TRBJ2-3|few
CASSTPPGGGTDTQYF
TGTGCCAGCAGTACCCCACCTGGCGGGGGCACAGATACGCAGTATTTT
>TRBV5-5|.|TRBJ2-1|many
CASSSRTVTYGDNEQFF
TGTGCCAGCAGCTCGCGGACCGTGACCTATGGGGACAATGAGCAGTTCTTC
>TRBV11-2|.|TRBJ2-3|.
CASSSRGGFADTQYF
TGTGCCAGCAGCTCCAGGGGGGGGTTTGCAGATACGCAGTATTTT
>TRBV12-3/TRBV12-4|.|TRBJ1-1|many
CASRLNTEAFF
TGTGCCAGCAGGCTGAACACTGAAGCTTTCTTT
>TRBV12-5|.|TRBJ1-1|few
CASGLGQGSTEAFF
TGTGCTAGTGGTTTGGGTCAGGGGAGCACTGAAGCTTTCTTT
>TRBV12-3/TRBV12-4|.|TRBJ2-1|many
CASRKPGAGVKGNEQFF
TGTGCCAGCAGAAAGCCGGGGGCGGGAGTGAAGGGGAATGAGCAGTTCTTC
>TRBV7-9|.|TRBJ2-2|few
CASSTTKGTNTGELFF
TGTGCCAGCAGCACTACTAAAGGAACGAACACCGGGGAGCTGTTTTTT
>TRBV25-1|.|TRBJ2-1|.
CASSAKADGNEQFF
TGTGCCAGCAGTGCAAAGGCGGACGGTAATGAGCAGTTCTTC
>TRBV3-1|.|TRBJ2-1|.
CASSPRRVFIPYNEQFF
TGTGCCAGCAGCCCTCGGCGGGTCTTTATACCCTACAATGAGCAGTTCTTC
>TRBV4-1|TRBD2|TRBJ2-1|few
CASSPKGGGSAGNEQFF
TGCGCCAGCAGCCCGAAGGGCGGCGGGAGTGCAGGCAATGAGCAGTTCTTC
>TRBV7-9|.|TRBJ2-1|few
CASTALHNEQFF
TGTGCCAGCACTGCCCTACACAATGAGCAGTTCTTC
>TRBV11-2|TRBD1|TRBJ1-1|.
CASSPLRGQAYTEAFF
TGTGCCAGCAGCCCCCTTAGGGGACAGGCGTACACTGAAGCTTTCTTT
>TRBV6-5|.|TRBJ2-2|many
CASSYEQIAGELFF
TGTGCCAGCAGTTACGAGCAGATCGCCGGGGAGCTGTTTTTT
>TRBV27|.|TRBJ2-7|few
CASSRGGTGEQYF
TGTGCCAGCAGTAGAGGAGGAACGGGAGAGCAGTACTTC
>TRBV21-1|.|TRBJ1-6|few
CASSKIGQGAISPLHF
TGTGCCAGCAGCAAAATTGGACAGGGGGCAATATCACCCCTCCACTTT
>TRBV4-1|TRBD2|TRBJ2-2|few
CASSQFGLAGGPNTGELFF
TGCGCCAGCAGCCAATTCGGACTAGCGGGGGGGCCCAACACCGGGGAGCTGTTTTTT
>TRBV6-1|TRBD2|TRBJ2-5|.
CASSELGLAGGFESGETQYF
TGTGCCAGCAGCGAACTTGGACTAGCGGGGGGTTTTGAGTCCGGAGAGACCCAGTACTTC
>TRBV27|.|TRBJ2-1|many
CASSPRTVDFYSYNEQFF
TGTGCCAGCAGTCCGAGGACTGTTGATTTTTACTCCTACAATGAGCAGTTCTTC
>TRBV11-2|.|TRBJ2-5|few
CASSLWGSGQETQYF
TGTGCCAGCAGCTTATGGGGGTCGGGCCAAGAGACCCAGTACTTC
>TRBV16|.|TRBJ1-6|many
CASSRDIQGDGHNSPLHF
TGTGCCAGCAGCCGCGACATACAGGGAGATGGCCATAATTCACCCCTCCACTTT
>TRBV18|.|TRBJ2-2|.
CASSPPGGSPNTGELFF
TGTGCCAGCTCACCACCGGGGGGCTCACCGAACACCGGGGAGCTGTTTTTT
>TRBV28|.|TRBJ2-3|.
CASSLRGATSTDTQYF
TGTGCCAGCAGTTTACGGGGGGCAACTAGCACAGATACGCAGTATTTT
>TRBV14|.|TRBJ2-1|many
CASSLGKYNEQFF
TGTGCCAGCAGCCTCGGGAAATACAATGAGCAGTTCTTC
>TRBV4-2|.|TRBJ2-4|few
CASSQDVGIKAKNIQYF
TGTGCCAGCAGCCAAGATGTAGGGATTAAGGCCAAAAACATTCAGTACTTC